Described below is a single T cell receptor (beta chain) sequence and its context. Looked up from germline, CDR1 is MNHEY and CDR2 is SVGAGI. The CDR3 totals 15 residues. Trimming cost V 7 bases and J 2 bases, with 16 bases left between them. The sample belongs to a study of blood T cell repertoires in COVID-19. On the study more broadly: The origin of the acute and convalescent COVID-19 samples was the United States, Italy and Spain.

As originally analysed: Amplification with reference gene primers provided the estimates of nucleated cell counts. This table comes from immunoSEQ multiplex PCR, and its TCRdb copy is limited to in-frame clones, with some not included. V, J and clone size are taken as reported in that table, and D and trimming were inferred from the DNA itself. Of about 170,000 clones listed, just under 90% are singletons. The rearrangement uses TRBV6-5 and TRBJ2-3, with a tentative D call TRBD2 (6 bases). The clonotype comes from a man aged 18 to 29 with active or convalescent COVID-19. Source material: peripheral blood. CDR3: CASKASSAPTDTQYF. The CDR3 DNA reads TGTGCCAGCAAGGCCTCTAGCGCCCCCACAGATACGCAGTATTTT.